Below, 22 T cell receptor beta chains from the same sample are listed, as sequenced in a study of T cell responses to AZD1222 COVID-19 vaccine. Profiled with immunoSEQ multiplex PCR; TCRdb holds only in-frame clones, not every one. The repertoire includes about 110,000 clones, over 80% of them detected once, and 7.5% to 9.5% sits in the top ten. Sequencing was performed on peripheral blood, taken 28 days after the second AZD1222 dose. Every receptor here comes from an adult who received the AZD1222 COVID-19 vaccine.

The CDR3 region is CASSLGQGVQETQYF. The CDR3 DNA follows: TGTGCCAGCAGCTTAGGACAGGGGGTTCAAGAGACCCAGTACTTC. This sequence joins TRBV13 and TRBJ2-5; TRBD1 matches at 8 bases. Germline V gene lookup returns CDR1 PRHDT and CDR2 FYEKMQ (reference sequence). This CDR3 contains 15 residues. With V trimmed by 0 bases and J by 2 bases, 2 bases remained unmatched.

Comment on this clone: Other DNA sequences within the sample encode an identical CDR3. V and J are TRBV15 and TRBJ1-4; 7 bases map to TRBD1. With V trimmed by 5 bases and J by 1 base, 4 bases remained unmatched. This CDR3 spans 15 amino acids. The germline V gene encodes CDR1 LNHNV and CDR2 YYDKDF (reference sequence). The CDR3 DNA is TGTGCCACCAGCCCTAGGACAGGAACTAATGAAAAACTGTTTTTT. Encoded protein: CATSPRTGTNEKLFF.

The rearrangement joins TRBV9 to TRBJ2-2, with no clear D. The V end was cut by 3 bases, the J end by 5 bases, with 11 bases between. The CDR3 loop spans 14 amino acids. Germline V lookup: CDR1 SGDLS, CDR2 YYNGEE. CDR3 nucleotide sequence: TGTGCCAGCAGCGCCTTACACGGTACCGGGGAGCTGTTTTTT. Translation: CASSALHGTGELFF. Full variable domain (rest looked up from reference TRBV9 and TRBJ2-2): DSGVTQTPKHLITATGQRVTLRCSPRSGDLSVYWYQQSLDQGLQFLIQYYNGEERAKGNILERFSAQQFPDLHSELNLSSLELGDSALYFCASSALHGTGELFFGEGSRLTVL.

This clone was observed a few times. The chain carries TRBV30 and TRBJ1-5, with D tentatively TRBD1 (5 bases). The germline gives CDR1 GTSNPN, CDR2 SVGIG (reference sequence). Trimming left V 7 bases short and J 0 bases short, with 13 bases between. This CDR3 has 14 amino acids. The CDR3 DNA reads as TGTGCCTCCCACCGACAGTATAGCAATCAGCCCCAGCATTTT. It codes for CASHRQYSNQPQHF.

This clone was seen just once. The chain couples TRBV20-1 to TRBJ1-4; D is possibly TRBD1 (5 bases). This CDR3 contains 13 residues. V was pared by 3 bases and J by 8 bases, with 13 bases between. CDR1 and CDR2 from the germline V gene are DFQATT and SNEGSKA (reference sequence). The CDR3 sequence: CSASRGVYEKLFF. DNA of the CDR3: TGCAGTGCTAGTCGGGGGGTCTACGAAAAACTGTTTTTT.

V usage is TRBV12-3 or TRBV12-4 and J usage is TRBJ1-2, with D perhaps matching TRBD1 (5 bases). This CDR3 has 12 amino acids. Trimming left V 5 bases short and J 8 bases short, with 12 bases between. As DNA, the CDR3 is TGTGCCAGCAGTCTCAGGGTAAGCGGCTACACCTTC. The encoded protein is CASSLRVSGYTF.

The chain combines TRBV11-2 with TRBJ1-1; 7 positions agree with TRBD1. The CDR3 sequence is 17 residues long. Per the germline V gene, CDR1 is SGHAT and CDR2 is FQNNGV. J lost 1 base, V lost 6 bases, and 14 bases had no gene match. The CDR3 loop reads CASRRSGVTGTNTEAFF. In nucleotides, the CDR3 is TGTGCCAGCAGACGTAGTGGCGTGACAGGGACGAACACTGAAGCTTTCTTT.

CDR3 residues: CAWSVETGRPQHF. As DNA, the CDR3 is TGTGCCTGGAGTGTCGAGACAGGGCGGCCCCAGCATTTT. V and J are TRBV30 and TRBJ1-5; 7 positions match TRBD1. Germline V gives CDR1 GTSNPN, CDR2 SVGIG (reference sequence). The J segment lost 9 bases and the V segment lost 0 bases, leaving 5 bases of the junction unmatched. The CDR3 is 13 amino acids. The full variable domain, rest sourced from reference TRBV30 and TRBJ1-5, is SQTIHQWPATLVQPVGSPLSLECTVEGTSNPNLYWYRQAAGRGLQLLFYSVGIGQISSEVPQNLSASRPQDRQFILSSKKLLLSDSGFYLCAWSVETGRPQHFGDGTRLSIL.

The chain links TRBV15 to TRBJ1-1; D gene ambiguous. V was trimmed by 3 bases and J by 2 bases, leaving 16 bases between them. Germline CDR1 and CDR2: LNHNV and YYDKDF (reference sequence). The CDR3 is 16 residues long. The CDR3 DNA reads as TGTGCCACCAGCAGGGGTCGCCTGGCAGCCAACACTGAAGCTTTCTTT. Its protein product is CATSRGRLAANTEAFF.

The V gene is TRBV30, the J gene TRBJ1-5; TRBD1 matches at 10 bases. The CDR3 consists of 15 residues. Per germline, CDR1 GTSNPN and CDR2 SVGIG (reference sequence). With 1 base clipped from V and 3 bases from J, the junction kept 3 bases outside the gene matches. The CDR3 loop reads CAWSEGQGFNQPQHF. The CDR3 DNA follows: TGTGCCTGGAGTGAGGGACAGGGGTTCAATCAGCCCCAGCATTTT. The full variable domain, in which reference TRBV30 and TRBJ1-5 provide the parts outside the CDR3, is SQTIHQWPATLVQPVGSPLSLECTVEGTSNPNLYWYRQAAGRGLQLLFYSVGIGQISSEVPQNLSASRPQDRQFILSSKKLLLSDSGFYLCAWSEGQGFNQPQHFGDGTRLSIL.

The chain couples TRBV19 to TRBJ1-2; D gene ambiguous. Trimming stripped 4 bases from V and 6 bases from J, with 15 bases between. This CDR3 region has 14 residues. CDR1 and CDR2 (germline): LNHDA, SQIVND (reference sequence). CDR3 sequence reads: CASSTPSRLNGYTF. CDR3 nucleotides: TGTGCCAGTAGTACCCCCTCCAGGTTGAATGGCTACACCTTC.

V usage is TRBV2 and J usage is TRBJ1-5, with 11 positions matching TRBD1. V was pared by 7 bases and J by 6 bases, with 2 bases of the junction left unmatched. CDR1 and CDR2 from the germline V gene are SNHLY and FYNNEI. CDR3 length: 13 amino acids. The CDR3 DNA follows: TGTGCCAGCACTGGGACAGGGGGTCAGCCCCAGCATTTT. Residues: CASTGTGGQPQHF.

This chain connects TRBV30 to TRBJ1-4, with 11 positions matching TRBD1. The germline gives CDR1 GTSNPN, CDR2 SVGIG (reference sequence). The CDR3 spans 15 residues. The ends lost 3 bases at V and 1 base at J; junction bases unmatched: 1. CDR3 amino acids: CAWRDRGRTNEKLFF. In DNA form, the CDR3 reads TGTGCCTGGAGGGACAGGGGGCGAACTAATGAAAAACTGTTTTTT.

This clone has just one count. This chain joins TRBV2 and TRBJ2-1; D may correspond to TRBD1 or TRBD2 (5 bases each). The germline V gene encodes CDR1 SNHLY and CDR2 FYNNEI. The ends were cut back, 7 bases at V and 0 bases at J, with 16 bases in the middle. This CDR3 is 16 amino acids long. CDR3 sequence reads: CASMGRGLDSYNEQFF. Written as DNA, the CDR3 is TGTGCCAGCATGGGACGGGGTCTCGACTCCTACAATGAGCAGTTCTTC.

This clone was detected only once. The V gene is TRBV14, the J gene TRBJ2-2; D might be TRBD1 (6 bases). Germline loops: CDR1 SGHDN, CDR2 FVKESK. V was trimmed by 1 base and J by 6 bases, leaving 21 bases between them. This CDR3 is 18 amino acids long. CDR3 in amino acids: CASSQGLRDTRWAGELFF. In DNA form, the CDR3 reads TGTGCCAGCAGCCAAGGGCTACGGGACACCCGATGGGCCGGGGAGCTGTTTTTT.

DNA of the CDR3: TGCGCCAGCAGCCAAGAGCCCGGGACGGCGCAGTATTTT. Translated, it gives CASSQEPGTAQYF. The rearrangement joins TRBV4-1 to TRBJ2-3; D may match TRBD1 or TRBD2 (5 bases each). With 0 bases removed from V and 10 bases from J, the gap between germline ends came to 11 bases. Germline loops: CDR1 MGHRA, CDR2 YSYEKL. The CDR3 extends over 13 amino acids.

The CDR3 coding sequence is TGTGCCAGCAGCCTACCTGGACAGGGAACAGGGGGCTACACCTTC. It translates to CASSLPGQGTGGYTF. This chain joins TRBV11-2 and TRBJ1-2; 8 nucleotides agree with TRBD1. This CDR3 has 15 residues. Germline CDR1 reads SGHAT; CDR2 reads FQNNGV. With V trimmed by 5 bases and J by 8 bases, 13 bases remained unmatched.

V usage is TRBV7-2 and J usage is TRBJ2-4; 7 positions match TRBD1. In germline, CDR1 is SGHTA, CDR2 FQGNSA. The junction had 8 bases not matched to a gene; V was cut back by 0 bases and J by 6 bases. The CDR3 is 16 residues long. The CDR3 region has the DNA TGTGCCAGCAGCTTAGCAGGGGGCGCAAAGATAAACATTCAGTACTTC. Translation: CASSLAGGAKINIQYF. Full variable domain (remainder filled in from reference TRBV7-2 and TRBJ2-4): GAGVSQSPSNKVTEKGKDVELRCDPISGHTALYWYRQSLGQGLEFLIYFQGNSAPDKSGLPSDRFSAERTGGSVSTLTIQRTQQEDSAVYLCASSLAGGAKINIQYFGAGTRLSVL.

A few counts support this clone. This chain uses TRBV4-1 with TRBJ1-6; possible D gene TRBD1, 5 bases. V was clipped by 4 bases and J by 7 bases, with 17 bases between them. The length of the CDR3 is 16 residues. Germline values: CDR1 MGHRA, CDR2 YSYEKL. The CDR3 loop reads CASSRYSRETNSPLHF. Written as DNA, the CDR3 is TGCGCCAGCAGCCGGTACTCCAGGGAAACCAATTCACCCCTCCACTTT.

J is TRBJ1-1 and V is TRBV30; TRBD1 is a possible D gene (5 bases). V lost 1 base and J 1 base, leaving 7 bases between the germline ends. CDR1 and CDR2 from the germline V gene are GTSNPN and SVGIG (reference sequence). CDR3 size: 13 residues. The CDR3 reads CAWSATGNTEAFF. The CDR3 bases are TGTGCCTGGAGTGCAACAGGGAACACTGAAGCTTTCTTT.

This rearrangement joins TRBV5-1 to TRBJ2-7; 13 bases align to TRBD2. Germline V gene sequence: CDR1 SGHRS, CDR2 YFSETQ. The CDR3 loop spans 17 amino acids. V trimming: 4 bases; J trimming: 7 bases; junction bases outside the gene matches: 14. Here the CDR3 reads CASSPGLAGDDVEEQYF. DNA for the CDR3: TGCGCCAGCAGCCCCGGACTAGCGGGAGACGATGTTGAGGAGCAGTACTTC.

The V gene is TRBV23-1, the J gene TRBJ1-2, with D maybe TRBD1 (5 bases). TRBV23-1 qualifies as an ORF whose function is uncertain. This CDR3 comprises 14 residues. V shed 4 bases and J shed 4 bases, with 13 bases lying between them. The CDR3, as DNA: TGCGCCAGCAGTCCACCGGGACGGAGCTATGGCTACACCTTC. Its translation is CASSPPGRSYGYTF.